One sample yielded the 16 T cell receptor beta chains listed below, sequenced in a study of blood T cell repertoires in COVID-19. Here immunoSEQ multiplex PCR was the method, and the copy in TCRdb shows in-frame clones only, minus some. The sample holds fewer than 65,000 clones, roughly 80% seen once. The sequenced sample consisted of peripheral blood. The receptors shown here come from a human donor in a cohort sampled during active COVID-19.

The V and J genes are TRBV29-1 and TRBJ2-7; 14 bases are shared with TRBD2. Unmatched junction bases numbered 13, after V lost 6 bases and J lost 6 bases. Looked up from germline, CDR1 is SQVTM and CDR2 is ANQGSEA. The CDR3 has 16 amino acids. As DNA, the CDR3 is TGCAGCGTCGCAAAGACTAGCGGGAGGGCCGGGGGCGAGCAGTACTTC. This codes for CSVAKTSGRAGGEQYF.

Relative to its sample, this clone is medium-sized. The J gene is TRBJ1-5, the V gene TRBV27; D ambiguous. Trimming removed 4 bases from V and 4 bases from J, with 11 bases in between. CDR1 is MNHEY, CDR2 SMNVEV, per germline (reference sequence). The CDR3 has 14 residues. CDR3 amino acids: CASSSSRGNQPQHF. In DNA form, the CDR3 reads TGTGCCAGCAGTTCCAGCAGAGGGAATCAGCCCCAGCATTTT.

This clone was seen only once. The CDR3 loop reads CASSLTSVAGPETNYGYTF. The CDR3 DNA follows: TGTGCCAGCAGCCTTACTTCGGTGGCAGGCCCCGAGACTAACTATGGCTACACCTTC. The rearrangement uses TRBV7-2 and TRBJ1-2; D is undetermined. Trimming took off 5 bases at V and 0 bases at J, with 25 bases between the two ends. The CDR3 spans 19 residues. Germline CDR1 is SGHTA and CDR2 is FQGNSA.

CDR3 DNA: TGTGCCAGCAGCTTAGCGGCGGGTCCGGAGACCCAGTACTTC. It translates to CASSLAAGPETQYF. This chain connects TRBV7-9 to TRBJ2-5; the D gene is possibly TRBD2 (5 bases). CDR3 length: 14 residues. Germline V CDR1 and CDR2: SEHNR, FQNEAQ (reference sequence). With 0 bases removed from V and 5 bases from J, the gap between germline ends came to 10 bases.

The genes are TRBV11-3 and TRBJ2-1; no definite D call. From germline, CDR1 is SGHNT and CDR2 YENEEA. There are 14 residues in the CDR3. Deletions cut 5 bases from V and 7 bases from J, with 15 bases between. The CDR3 coding sequence is TGTGCCAGCAGCCCACCACCGCCTAAAAATGAGCAGTTCTTC. Encoded protein: CASSPPPPKNEQFF.

The rearrangement links TRBV4-3 to TRBJ2-6; D unresolved. Germline V gives CDR1 LGHNA, CDR2 YSLEER. This CDR3 has 16 amino acids. The ends were cut back, 0 bases at V and 0 bases at J, with 6 bases in the middle. The CDR3 reads CASSQEYGSGANVLTF. CDR3 coding DNA: TGCGCCAGCAGCCAAGAATACGGCTCTGGGGCCAACGTCCTGACTTTC.

The V gene is TRBV15, the J gene TRBJ1-5; 10 positions match TRBD1. Germline CDR1 is LNHNV and CDR2 is YYDKDF (reference sequence). The ends lost 9 bases at V and 2 bases at J; junction bases unmatched: 7. This CDR3 comprises 15 residues. CDR3 sequence: CATGGTGVGNQPQHF. CDR3 in DNA: TGTGCCACAGGGGGGACAGGGGTGGGCAATCAGCCCCAGCATTTT.

The genes are TRBV15 and TRBJ1-4, with 8 bases aligning to TRBD1. This CDR3 comprises 17 residues. V shed 3 bases and J 2 bases; nucleotides not matched to a gene: 8. Germline V gives CDR1 LNHNV, CDR2 YYDKDF (reference sequence). CDR3 coding DNA: TGTGCCACCAGCAGGGAGAGACAGGGGCTGACTAATGAAAAACTGTTTTTT. It encodes CATSRERQGLTNEKLFF.

This clone was found once. The genes are TRBV7-8 and TRBJ2-7; 7 positions match TRBD2. The CDR3 is made up of 15 amino acids. The germline V gene encodes CDR1 SGHVS and CDR2 FQNEAQ. After removal of 5 bases from V and 2 bases from J, the junction contained 9 bases not matched to a gene. CDR3 residues: CASSPMGGSTYEQYF. The CDR3 DNA reads TGTGCCAGCAGCCCGATGGGGGGGAGCACCTACGAGCAGTACTTC. Full variable domain (outside the CDR3, taken from reference TRBV7-8 and TRBJ2-7): GAGVSQSPRYKVAKRGQDVALRCDPISGHVSLFWYQQALGQGPEFLTYFQNEAQLDKSGLPSDRFFAERPEGSVSTLKIQRTQQEDSAVYLCASSPMGGSTYEQYFGPGTRLTVT.

The CDR3 spells CATSQGFNTEAFF. The CDR3 DNA reads TGTGCCACCAGCCAGGGGTTCAACACTGAAGCTTTCTTT. J is TRBJ1-1 and V is TRBV15; D may be TRBD1 (6 bases). Germline V CDR1 and CDR2: LNHNV, YYDKDF (reference sequence). V was pared by 5 bases and J by 2 bases, with 9 bases between. CDR3 length: 13 residues.

This CDR3 is CASSLIGGAYEQYF. The CDR3 bases are TGTGCCAGCAGTTTAATCGGGGGAGCCTACGAGCAGTACTTC. V usage is TRBV27 and J usage is TRBJ2-7; D is possibly TRBD2 (6 bases). CDR1 is MNHEY, CDR2 SMNVEV, per germline (reference sequence). This CDR3 has 14 amino acids. Trimming cost V 2 bases and J 2 bases, with 10 bases left between them.

This chain uses TRBV7-2 with TRBJ2-3; 7 bases are a match to TRBD2. The CDR3 contains 17 residues. V lost 5 bases and J lost 0; bases outside the gene matches: 11. CDR1 is SGHTA, CDR2 FQGNSA, per germline. Here the CDR3 reads CASSPPASGPSTDTQYF. DNA of the CDR3: TGTGCCAGCAGCCCCCCAGCTAGCGGCCCTAGCACAGATACGCAGTATTTT.

The V call is TRBV7-2, the J call TRBJ2-3, with D uncertain. Germline V gives CDR1 SGHTA, CDR2 FQGNSA. V gave up 2 bases and J gave up 5 bases, with 8 bases separating them. There are 13 residues in the CDR3. The CDR3 spells CASSLSLKDTQYF. The CDR3 bases are TGTGCCAGCAGCTTATCCTTAAAAGATACGCAGTATTTT.

V gene TRBV5-8 combines with J gene TRBJ1-2, with no clear D. CDR3 length: 14 residues. Germline loops: CDR1 SGHTS, CDR2 YDEGEE. The ends were cut back, 2 bases at V and 8 bases at J, with 16 bases in the middle. The CDR3 is CASSLGLGSEGYTF. The CDR3 bases are TGTGCCAGCAGCTTAGGTCTTGGCAGCGAAGGCTACACCTTC.

This chain joins TRBV18 and TRBJ2-7; weak D call: TRBD2 (7 bases). CDR3 size: 14 residues. Trimming shortened V by 2 bases and J by 5 bases, and 13 bases separated the two germline ends. Germline CDR1 reads KGHSH; CDR2 reads LQKENI. The CDR3 sequence is CASSPEKGGDEQYF. The CDR3 DNA sequence: TGTGCCAGCTCACCAGAGAAGGGGGGGGACGAGCAGTACTTC.

This rearrangement joins TRBV7-9 to TRBJ2-7; 9 bases align to TRBD1. Germline CDR1 reads SEHNR; CDR2 reads FQNEAQ (reference sequence). This CDR3 is built from 14 residues. J was trimmed by 4 bases and V by 5 bases; bases with no gene match: 6. The CDR3 region is CASSPAGQGYEQYF. DNA of the CDR3: TGTGCCAGCAGCCCCGCGGGACAGGGTTACGAGCAGTACTTC. The whole variable domain, filled in from reference TRBV7-9 and TRBJ2-7, reads DTGVSQNPRHKITKRGQNVTFRCDPISEHNRLYWYRQTLGQGPEFLTYFQNEAQLEKSRLLSDRFSAERPKGSFSTLEIQRTEQGDSAMYLCASSPAGQGYEQYFGPGTRLTVT.